This T cell receptor beta chain stems from a study of blood T cell repertoires in COVID-19. The wider study: COVID-19 samples collected from the United States, Italy and Spain covered acute and convalescent phases. In each case, the material was cDNA or gDNA derived from T cells, B-cell-depleted T cells, or PBMCs.

Germline V gene data show CDR1 as SGHNT and CDR2 as YENEEA. The CDR3 extends over 11 amino acids. V was clipped by 3 bases and J by 12 bases, with 6 bases between them. Original processing notes: Researchers report that nucleated cell counts were estimated from reference gene primer amplification. This table comes from immunoSEQ multiplex PCR, and its TCRdb copy is limited to in-frame clones, with some not included. The DNA was the basis for D and trimming; V, J and clone size are from that table. Seen here are under 300,000 clones, roughly 91% observed once, and the top ten hold about 1%. The TCR sequence derives from a middle-aged woman who had recovered from COVID-19. The material sequenced was peripheral blood. J is TRBJ1-6 and V is TRBV11-3; D unclear. The CDR3 spells CASSFRGPLHF. The CDR3 DNA reads as TGTGCCAGCAGCTTCCGCGGACCCCTCCACTTT.